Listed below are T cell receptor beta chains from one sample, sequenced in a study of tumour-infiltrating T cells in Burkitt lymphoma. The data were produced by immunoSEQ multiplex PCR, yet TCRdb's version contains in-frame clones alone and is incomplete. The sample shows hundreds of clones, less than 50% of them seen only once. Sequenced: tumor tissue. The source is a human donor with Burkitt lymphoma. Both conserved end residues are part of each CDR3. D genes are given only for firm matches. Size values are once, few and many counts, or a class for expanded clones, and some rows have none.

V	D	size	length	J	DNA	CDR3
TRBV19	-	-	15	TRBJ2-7	TGTGCCAGCTCCAGTGGTCCCATCTTTACCTACGAGCAGTACTTC	CASSSGPIFTYEQYF
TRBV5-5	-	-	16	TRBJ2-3	TGTGCCAGCAGCAACGGGACTCTCTTTCTTACAGATACGCAGTATTTT	CASSNGTLFLTDTQYF
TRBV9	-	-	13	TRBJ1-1	TGTGCCAGCAGCGTAGTTGGGGACACTGAAGCTTTCTTT	CASSVVGDTEAFF
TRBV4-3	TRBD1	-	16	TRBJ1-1	TGCGCCAGCAGCCAAGAAAAAGGGGACAGCAACACTGAAGCTTTCTTT	CASSQEKGDSNTEAFF
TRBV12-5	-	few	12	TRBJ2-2	TGTGCTAGTGGTATGGGGGCCGGGGAGCTGTTTTTT	CASGMGAGELFF
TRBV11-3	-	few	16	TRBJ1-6	TGTGCCAGCAGCCGATGGGGGGTTCGAGGGGATTCACCCCTCCACTTT	CASSRWGVRGDSPLHF
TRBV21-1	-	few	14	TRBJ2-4	TGTGCCAGCAGGCTACAGCAAAGAAAAAACATTCAGTACTTC	CASRLQQRKNIQYF
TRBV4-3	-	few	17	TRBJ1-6	TGCGCCAGCAGCCGCGCACTTAGGAGCTCCTATAATTCACCCCTCCACTTT	CASSRALRSSYNSPLHF
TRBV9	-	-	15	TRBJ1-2	TGTGCCAGCAGCTTGTCACAAGGGGGAAACTATGGCTACACCTTC	CASSLSQGGNYGYTF
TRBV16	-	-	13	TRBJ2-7	TGTGCCAGCAGCCAATCATGGGGGTACGAGCAGTACTTC	CASSQSWGYEQYF
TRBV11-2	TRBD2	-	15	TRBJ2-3	TGTGCCAGCAGCTTCGGAGCGGGAGCCGGAGATACGCAGTATTTT	CASSFGAGAGDTQYF
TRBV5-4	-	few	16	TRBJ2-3	TGTGCCAGCCGGCGTGGGGGGAACCCCCGCACAGATACGCAGTATTTT	CASRRGGNPRTDTQYF
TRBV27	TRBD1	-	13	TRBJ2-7	TGTGCCAGCAGTGACAGGGGAGGACGTGAGCAGTACTTC	CASSDRGGREQYF
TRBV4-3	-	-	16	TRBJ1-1	TGCGCCAGCAGCCAAGATATGGAGGGGATGCAAGTTGAAGCTTTCTTT	CASSQDMEGMQVEAFF
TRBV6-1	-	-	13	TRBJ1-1	TGTGCCAGCAAACCGGGAGTAGACACTGAAGCTTTCTTT	CASKPGVDTEAFF
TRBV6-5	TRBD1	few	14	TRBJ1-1	TGTGCCAGCAATGAACTCTCAGGGGGACCTGAAGCTTTCTTT	CASNELSGGPEAFF
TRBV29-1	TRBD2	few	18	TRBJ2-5	TGCAGCGTTTTCCCCTTGCCGGGGGGTCACCGCGTCCAAGAGACCCAGTACTTC	CSVFPLPGGHRVQETQYF
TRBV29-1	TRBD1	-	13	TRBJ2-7	TGCAGCGTTGAAGTCGGGACAGGGGGAGAGCAGTACTTC	CSVEVGTGGEQYF
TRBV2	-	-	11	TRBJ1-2	TGTGCCAGCAGTGAAAACTATGGCTACACCTTC	CASSENYGYTF
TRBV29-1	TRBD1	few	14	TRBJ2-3	TGCAGCGTTGGCGACGGCAGGGGGCGAGATACGCAGTATTTT	CSVGDGRGRDTQYF